The 21 T cell receptor beta chains in this list originate from one sample, sequenced in a study of T cell repertoires in cytomegalovirus infection. TCRdb re-analysed the reads in MiXCR, keeping a single row per CDR3 protein. The sample contains a few hundred thousand distinct CDR3 sequences, 9% to 9.5% of which appear only once. The sequencing input was PBMCs. These receptors came from a human donor in good health (CMV status not recorded). Some clones in this sample may be carry-over from other donors' samples.

The V and J genes are TRBV20-1 and TRBJ1-1; 7 positions match TRBD1. The CDR3 loop spans 13 amino acids. The ends lost 0 bases at V and 4 bases at J; junction bases unmatched: 2. Per the germline V gene, CDR1 is DFQATT and CDR2 is SNEGSKA (reference sequence). The CDR3 is CSARDHRGTEAFF. Written as DNA, the CDR3 is TGCAGTGCTAGAGATCACAGGGGCACTGAAGCTTTCTTT.

This clonotype was detected only once. Relative to the germline gene, one junction end is altered; a read error may explain this. CDR3: CANSLDRRSEAFF. The CDR3 region has the DNA TGTGCCAACAGCCTCGACAGGAGAAGTGAAGCTTTCTTT. The rearrangement joins TRBV7-2 to TRBJ1-1, with D perhaps matching TRBD1 (6 bases). The CDR3 loop spans 13 amino acids. CDR1 is SGHTA, CDR2 FQGNSA, per germline.

This sequence joins TRBV10-3 and TRBJ2-1; 10 bases align to TRBD2. The CDR3 covers 21 residues. CDR1 and CDR2 from the germline V gene are ENHRY and SYGVKD. The trim removed 0 bases at V and 1 base at J, leaving 15 bases unmatched. CDR3 nucleotide sequence: TGTGCCATCAGTGAGTCGACTCGCCAGCGGGAGGGCCCGCGGTCCTACAATGAGCAGTTCTTC. It translates to CAISESTRQREGPRSYNEQFF.

This clonotype was picked up many times. J is TRBJ1-1 and V is TRBV12-3 or TRBV12-4; D gene uncertain. CDR3 length: 14 amino acids. The V end lost 6 bases, the J end lost 3 bases, and 14 bases lay between the germline ends. CDR3 sequence: CASSFYRVDTEAFF. The DNA for the CDR3 is TGTGCCAGCAGCTTTTATAGGGTAGACACTGAAGCTTTCTTT.

J is TRBJ2-7 and V is TRBV11-2; 8 bases align to TRBD2. The V and J ends lost 4 bases and 8 bases, in that order; junction bases with no gene match: 10. Germline V lookup: CDR1 SGHAT, CDR2 FQNNGV. This CDR3 is built from 14 residues. The CDR3, as DNA: TGTGCCAGCAGCTCTCCCTGGCGGGAGGATAAGCAGTACTTC. Protein product: CASSSPWREDKQYF.

This clonotype showed up just a few times. The chain joins TRBV7-8 to TRBJ1-1, with TRBD1 matching 9 bases. V dropped 1 base and J dropped 7; count of bases not matched to a gene: 4. The CDR3 length is 14 residues. Germline V lookup: CDR1 SGHVS, CDR2 FQNEAQ. Here the CDR3 reads CASSLGGQGFEAFF. In nucleotides, the CDR3 is TGTGCCAGCAGCTTAGGGGGACAGGGATTTGAAGCTTTCTTT.

The chain joins TRBV11-2 to TRBJ2-2; D may correspond to TRBD1 or TRBD2 (6 bases each). This CDR3 region has 16 residues. Trimming removed 3 bases at V and 4 bases at J, with 15 bases between. Germline V lookup: CDR1 SGHAT, CDR2 FQNNGV. The CDR3 coding sequence is TGTGCCAGCAGCTTGAGACGGGGGCAGAGCACCGGGGAGCTGTTTTTT. Protein product: CASSLRRGQSTGELFF.

In its sample, this clonotype was seen a few times. CDR3 in DNA: TGTGCCAGTCAAAAACAGGGATTCTACGAGCAGTACTTC. Translated, it gives CASQKQGFYEQYF. This sequence joins TRBV6-5 and TRBJ2-7, with a tentative D call TRBD1 (6 bases). This CDR3 region has 13 residues. The germline gives CDR1 MNHEY, CDR2 SVGAGI. V was clipped by 9 bases and J by 3 bases, with 15 bases between them.

J is TRBJ1-3 and V is TRBV28; 7 nucleotides line up with TRBD1. The CDR3 spans 17 residues. Looked up from germline, CDR1 is MDHEN and CDR2 is SYDVKM. V lost 3 bases to trimming and J lost 0 bases; unmatched junction nucleotides: 8. The CDR3 sequence is CASSLAGTAVSGNTIYF. CDR3 bases: TGTGCCAGCAGTTTGGCCGGGACAGCCGTCTCTGGAAACACCATATATTTT. The whole variable domain, filled in from reference TRBV28 and TRBJ1-3, reads DVKVTQSSRYLVKRTGEKVFLECVQDMDHENMFWYRQDPGLGLRLIYFSYDVKMKEKGDIPEGYSVSREKKERFSLILESASTNQTSMYLCASSLAGTAVSGNTIYFGEGSWLTVV.

This clonotype occurred once. This may be a read error, as it is one base from a much larger clone. The V gene is TRBV7-2, the J gene TRBJ2-7; tentatively, D is TRBD1 or TRBD2 (5 bases each). The CDR3 consists of 14 residues. Germline V gives CDR1 SGHTA, CDR2 FQGNSA. This chain's CDR3 is CDSSFTRDGRLVSF. The DNA of the CDR3 is TGTGACAGCAGCTTTACCCGGGACGGCAGGCTGGTTAGCTTC.

This clonotype was seen at least ten times. The chain has TRBV7-3 and TRBJ2-7, with D possibly being TRBD2 (5 bases). CDR1 SGHTA and CDR2 FQGTGA come from the germline V gene. The CDR3 runs 15 residues. With 0 bases removed from V and 5 bases from J, the gap between germline ends came to 14 bases. CDR3 amino acids: CASSLTLAGVDEQYF. DNA of the CDR3: TGTGCCAGCAGCTTAACGCTTGCGGGTGTCGACGAGCAGTACTTC.

This clonotype was recorded many times. The rearrangement links TRBV20-1 to TRBJ2-7, with D unresolved. The V and J ends lost 0 bases and 4 bases respectively, with 13 bases between them. The CDR3 sequence is 14 residues long. Germline CDR1 reads DFQATT; CDR2 reads SNEGSKA (reference sequence). The CDR3 here is CSARDSLKRYEQYF. The CDR3 DNA sequence: TGCAGTGCTAGAGATTCACTCAAGAGGTACGAGCAGTACTTC.

This chain links TRBV19 with TRBJ2-3; D may be TRBD1 (5 bases). The CDR3 has 15 amino acids. Germline-derived CDR1 and CDR2 are LNHDA and SQIVND (reference sequence). The germline V and J ends were trimmed by 3 bases and 2 bases, with 12 bases remaining between them. This CDR3 reads CASSIVDRSTDTQYF. The CDR3, as DNA: TGTGCCAGTAGTATTGTTGACAGATCCACAGATACGCAGTATTTT. The full variable domain, its missing parts supplied by reference TRBV19 and TRBJ2-3, is DGGITQSPKYLFRKEGQNVTLSCEQNLNHDAMYWYRQDPGQGLRLIYYSQIVNDFQKGDIAEGYSVSREKKESFPLTVTSAQKNPTAFYLCASSIVDRSTDTQYFGPGTRLTVL.

This clonotype appeared a few times. The rearrangement links TRBV9 to TRBJ1-2; D might be TRBD1 (5 bases). The CDR3 runs 13 residues. The V end was cut by 5 bases, the J end by 4 bases, with 12 bases between. The germline CDR1 and CDR2 sequences are SGDLS and YYNGEE. The DNA for the CDR3 is TGTGCCAGCAGGGCAGGGTCGACCTATGGCTACACCTTC. This codes for CASRAGSTYGYTF.

The gene calls are TRBV4-1 and TRBJ2-3; D tentatively reads TRBD1 or TRBD2 (6 bases each). Germline CDR1 and CDR2: MGHRA and YSYEKL. V gave up 2 bases and J gave up 0 bases, with 15 bases separating them. CDR3 length: 17 residues. CDR3 sequence (DNA): TGCGCCAGCAGCCAATATGAGGGGGGTCGGAGCACAGATACGCAGTATTTT. Translated: CASSQYEGGRSTDTQYF.

This clonotype was observed many times. V usage is TRBV20-1 and J usage is TRBJ2-7, with 10 positions matching TRBD2. The trim removed 3 bases at V and 1 base at J, leaving 12 bases unmatched. The CDR3 covers 17 residues. Germline V gene data show CDR1 as DFQATT and CDR2 as SNEGSKA (reference sequence). The CDR3 spells CSASALAGVQKSYEQYF. CDR3 coding DNA: TGCAGTGCTAGCGCTCTAGCGGGAGTACAGAAGTCCTACGAGCAGTACTTC.

This clonotype was detected only a few times. The rearrangement joins TRBV20-1 to TRBJ1-5; D gene uncertain. Per the germline V gene, CDR1 is DFQATT and CDR2 is SNEGSKA (reference sequence). The CDR3 is 14 residues long. Trimming stripped 0 bases from V and 3 bases from J, with 9 bases between. CDR3 bases: TGCAGTGCTAGAGATTACACAGACAATCAGCCCCAGCATTTT. It encodes CSARDYTDNQPQHF.

The chain uses TRBV12-3 or TRBV12-4 and TRBJ2-5; tentatively, D is TRBD1 (6 bases). This CDR3 has 13 amino acids. With 6 bases removed from V and 4 bases from J, the gap between germline ends came to 12 bases. CDR3 nucleotide sequence: TGTGCCAGCAGGATACAGGGTCGAGAGACCCAGTACTTC. It encodes CASRIQGRETQYF.

This clonotype was counted ten times or more. The chain carries TRBV7-2 and TRBJ1-1; D unclear. CDR3 length: 15 residues. The germline V gene has CDR1 SGHTA and CDR2 FQGNSA. V was cut by 5 bases and J by 1 base, with 14 bases left in between. The CDR3 nucleotides read TGTGCCAGCAGCCCAACTTCAACTGGGAACACTGAAGCTTTCTTT. This gives the protein CASSPTSTGNTEAFF.

There are many counts of this clonotype. The gene calls are TRBV7-9 and TRBJ2-3; 14 positions agree with TRBD2. The germline CDR1 and CDR2 sequences are SEHNR and FQNEAQ (reference sequence). With 5 bases clipped from V and 4 bases from J, the junction kept 11 bases outside the gene matches. The CDR3 is made up of 18 amino acids. The CDR3 sequence is CASSLGGLAGGAADTQYF. The CDR3 DNA is TGTGCCAGCAGCCTAGGTGGACTAGCGGGAGGAGCAGCAGATACGCAGTATTTT.

This clonotype was observed a handful of times. The genes are TRBV12-3 or TRBV12-4 and TRBJ1-2; 7 nucleotides match TRBD1. The CDR3 is 14 residues long. With V trimmed by 5 bases and J by 5 bases, 8 bases remained unmatched. CDR3 nucleotide sequence: TGTGCCAGCAGTCCTAGACAGGGACCATATGGCTACACCTTC. Encoded protein: CASSPRQGPYGYTF.